This T cell receptor (beta chain) was captured by sequencing in a study of blood T cell repertoires in COVID-19. Study in general: The United States, Italy and Spain supplied acute and convalescent COVID-19 samples. PBMCs, B-cell-depleted T cells, or T cells provided the cDNA or gDNA that made up the material.

Generated by immunoSEQ multiplex PCR, the TCRdb table keeps only in-frame clones and is missing some. The table shows around 180,000 clones, with under 90% occurring only once. The CDR3 covers 15 residues. V was cut by 1 base and J by 0 bases, with 8 bases left in between. The germline V gene has CDR1 SGHTA and CDR2 FQGNSA. Participants had their cohort set by participant-reported clinical history. Cohort 3 donors counted as recovered after two negative PCRs, clearance, or resolved symptoms. V gene TRBV7-2 combines with J gene TRBJ2-3; no clear D. What was sequenced was PBMCs or T cells enriched from blood (not recorded which). This clonotype was sampled from a man aged 45-60 years who had recovered from COVID-19. The CDR3, as DNA: TGTGCCAGCAGCTTAGTCAGCGCTAGCACAGATACGCAGTATTTT. As protein: CASSLVSASTDTQYF.